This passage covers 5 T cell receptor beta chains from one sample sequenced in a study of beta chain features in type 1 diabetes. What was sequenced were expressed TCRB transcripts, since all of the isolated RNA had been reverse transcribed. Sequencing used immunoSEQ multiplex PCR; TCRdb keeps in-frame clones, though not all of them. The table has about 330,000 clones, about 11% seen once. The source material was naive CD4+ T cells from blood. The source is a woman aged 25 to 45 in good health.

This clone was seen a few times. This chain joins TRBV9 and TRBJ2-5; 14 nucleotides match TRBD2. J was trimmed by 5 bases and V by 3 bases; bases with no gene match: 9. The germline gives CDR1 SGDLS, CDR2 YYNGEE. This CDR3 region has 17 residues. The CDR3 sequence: CASSAGTSGSLVETQYF. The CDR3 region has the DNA TGTGCCAGCAGCGCAGGGACTAGCGGGAGCCTCGTGGAGACCCAGTACTTC.

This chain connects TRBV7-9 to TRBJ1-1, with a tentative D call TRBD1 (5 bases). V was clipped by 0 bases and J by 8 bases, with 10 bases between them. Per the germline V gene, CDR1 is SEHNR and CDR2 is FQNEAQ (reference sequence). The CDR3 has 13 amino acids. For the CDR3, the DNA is TGTGCCAGCAGCTTAGCACAGGCGCCAGAAGCTTTCTTT. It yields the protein CASSLAQAPEAFF.

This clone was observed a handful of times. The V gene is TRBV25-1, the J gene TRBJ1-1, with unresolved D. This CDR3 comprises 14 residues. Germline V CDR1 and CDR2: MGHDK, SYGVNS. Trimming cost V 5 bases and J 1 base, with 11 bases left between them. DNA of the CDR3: TGTGCCAGCAGTCCCCTGAACAGGAACACTGAAGCTTTCTTT. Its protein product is CASSPLNRNTEAFF.

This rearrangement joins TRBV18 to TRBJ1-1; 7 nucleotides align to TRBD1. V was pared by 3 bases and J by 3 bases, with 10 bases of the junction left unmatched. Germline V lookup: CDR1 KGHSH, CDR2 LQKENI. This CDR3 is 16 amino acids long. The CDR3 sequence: CASSPNHDRAYTEAFF. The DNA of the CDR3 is TGTGCCAGCTCACCGAACCACGACAGGGCGTACACTGAAGCTTTCTTT.

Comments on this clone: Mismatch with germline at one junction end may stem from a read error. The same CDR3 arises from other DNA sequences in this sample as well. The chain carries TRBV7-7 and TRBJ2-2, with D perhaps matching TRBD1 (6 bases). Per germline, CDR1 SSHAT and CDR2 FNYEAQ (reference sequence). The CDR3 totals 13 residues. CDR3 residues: CASSLTGTGELFF. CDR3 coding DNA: TGTGCTAGCAGCTTAACAGGGACCGGGGAGCTGTTTTTT.